Listed below are T cell receptor beta chains from one sample, sequenced in a study of CXCR3-negative and CXCR3-positive naive CD8 T cells. TCRdb re-called the 5' RACE reads and gives one entry per CDR3 protein, without DNA. Its clone listing holds around 140,000 distinct CDR3 sequences. Source material: naive CXCR3+ CD8+ T cells from blood. The origin of the receptors is a human donor in good health. Some clones in this sample may be carry-over from other donors' samples. Each CDR3 is given with its conserved first and last residue.

>TRBV12-5|TRBJ2-5
CASGWGTSGLQETQYF
>TRBV12-3/TRBV12-4|TRBJ2-5
CASSWGSAPGTQYF
>TRBV29-1|TRBJ2-7
CSVDSTGPSGEQYF
>TRBV20-1|TRBJ1-2
CSASTREIGYTF
>TRBV7-9|TRBJ2-5
CASSYGRSQETQYF
>TRBV5-6|TRBJ2-1
CASTPAGGSYNEQFF
>TRBV7-9|TRBJ2-1
CASSRLLVRGTEIYNEQFF
>TRBV27|TRBJ2-2
CASSLSSGGPPGELFF
>TRBV9|TRBJ2-1
CASSASGTNYNEQFF
>TRBV7-3|TRBJ1-1
CASSYTGATEAFF
>TRBV23-1|TRBJ2-1
CASSPPGLCGRPYNEQFF
>TRBV20-1|TRBJ2-7
CSARDPLTSGGTNEQFF
>TRBV20-1|TRBJ2-7
CSARDKSRRTGRPLISYEQYF
>TRBV5-1|TRBJ1-4
CASSLTFPGTTNEKLFF
>TRBV25-1|TRBJ2-3
CASSEWGEFTDTQYF
>TRBV20-1|TRBJ2-7
CSASPLKQSSYEQYF
>TRBV29-1|TRBJ1-1
CSVEADMNTEAFF
>TRBV2|TRBJ2-7
CASSDSVLYEQYF
>TRBV6-5|TRBJ1-2
CASSWADPGSGGYTF
>TRBV29-1|TRBJ2-7
CSVEIDDKLYEQYF
>TRBV20-1|TRBJ2-2
CSAMSGTSGPNTGELFF
>TRBV28|TRBJ2-7
CASSLGTGIREQYF
>TRBV4-3|TRBJ2-1
CASSQDSWASGRNNEQFF
>TRBV27|TRBJ2-7
CASSLPGVHEQYF
>TRBV9|TRBJ1-1
CASSVGGASETEAFF
>TRBV29-1|TRBJ2-7
CSVEAGTDEQYF
>TRBV28|TRBJ1-5
CAIDGTESIHSNQPQHF
>TRBV9|TRBJ2-2
CASSAPGAGGELFF
>TRBV15|TRBJ2-5
CATSRDGQQETQYF
>TRBV6-5|TRBJ2-2
CASSYSGGGPNTGELFF
>TRBV19|TRBJ2-2
CASIAEGNTGELFF
>TRBV20-1|TRBJ2-1
CSAPLRREYNEQFF
>TRBV29-1|TRBJ1-2
CSDQTKANYGYTF
>TRBV13|TRBJ1-1
CASSRGGRTEAFF
>TRBV6-4|TRBJ2-3
CASARSDTDTQYF
>TRBV30|TRBJ1-1
CAWSVSQNTEAFF
>TRBV21-1|TRBJ2-7
CASSKDGSLAGGNVSYEQYF
>TRBV5-5|TRBJ2-5
CASSSLSRETQYF
>TRBV2|TRBJ2-4
CASRVQGEAKNIQFF
>TRBV4-1|TRBJ2-1
CASSHVYNEQFF
>TRBV7-9|TRBJ1-5
CASSLAGSINQPQHF
>TRBV7-9|TRBJ2-5
CASSLVLAGDETQCF
>TRBV6-5|TRBJ2-6
CASSYNTQGGSVSGANVLTF
>TRBV10-1|TRBJ1-1
CASSPEIVGTEAFF
>TRBV28|TRBJ1-1
CASNWRGSNTEAFF
>TRBV6-4|TRBJ2-1
CASSDGVGEQFF
>TRBV5-5|TRBJ2-7
CASSLEAGGTYEQYF
>TRBV7-9|TRBJ1-1
CASSLGTGDTEAFF